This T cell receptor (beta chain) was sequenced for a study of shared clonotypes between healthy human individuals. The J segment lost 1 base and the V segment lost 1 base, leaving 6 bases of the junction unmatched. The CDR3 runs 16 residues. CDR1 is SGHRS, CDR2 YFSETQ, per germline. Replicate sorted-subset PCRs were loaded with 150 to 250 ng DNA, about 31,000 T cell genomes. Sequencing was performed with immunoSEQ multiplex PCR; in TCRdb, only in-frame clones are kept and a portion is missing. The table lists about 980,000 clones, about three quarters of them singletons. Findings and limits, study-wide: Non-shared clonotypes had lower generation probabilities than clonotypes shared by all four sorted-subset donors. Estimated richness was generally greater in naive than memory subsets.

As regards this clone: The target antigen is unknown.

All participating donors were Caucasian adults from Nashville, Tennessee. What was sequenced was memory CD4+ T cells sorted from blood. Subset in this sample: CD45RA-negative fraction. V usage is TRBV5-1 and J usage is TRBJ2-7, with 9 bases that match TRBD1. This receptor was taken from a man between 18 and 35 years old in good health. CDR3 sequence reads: CASSLPTGGKSYEQYF. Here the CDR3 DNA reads TGCGCCAGCAGCTTGCCGACAGGGGGAAAATCCTACGAGCAGTACTTC.